This T cell receptor beta chain was sequenced in a study of T cells in Graves' hyperthyroidism and ophthalmopathy. Study-level findings and limits: Also found in blood were most expanded thyroid clonotypes above 0.001.

Amplification of TCR beta CDR3 regions used RNA as the template. HTBI primers were employed in a first-round RT-PCR of the TCR CDR3. MiXCR, run by TCRdb on the multiplex PCR reads, gives a single entry per CDR3 protein. Of some 600,000 distinct CDR3 sequences listed, 11% to 15% are singletons. Exclusion of patients followed from uncontrolled infection, other autoimmune disease, pregnancy or lactation. Used for diagnoses were clinical symptoms, serum thyroxine and TRAb, thyroid ultrasound and orbital computed tomography. This clonotype was observed at least ten times. The antigen remains unidentified. V was pared by 8 bases and J by 4 bases, with 14 bases between. The CDR3 contains 13 residues.

The sample comprised blood. The TCR comes from a woman in her twenties or thirties with Graves' hyperthyroidism that later progressed to Graves' ophthalmopathy. The chain recombines TRBV12-3 or TRBV12-4 with TRBJ1-1; the D gene is possibly TRBD1 (6 bases). The CDR3 nucleotides are TGTGCCAGCGCCTTACAGGGCCCCACTGAAGCTTTCTTT. This encodes CASALQGPTEAFF.